This TCR beta chain appears in the sequencing data of a study of T cell repertoires in cytomegalovirus infection. Across the study: Public TCR beta signatures marked donors with CMV infection and the matching HLA. Points from the study as a whole: Dominant in the ex vivo response were TCR beta clonotypes restricted by HLA-C and specific for CMV.

Trimming cost V 5 bases and J 2 bases; bases outside gene matches: 2. Germline V gene lookup returns CDR1 MGHRA and CDR2 YSYEKL. This CDR3 has 15 amino acids. TCRdb analysed the reads with MiXCR anew, one entry per CDR3 protein. In the table there are 650,000 to 850,000 distinct CDR3 sequences, roughly 28% of which are singletons. This clonotype has only a few counts. Antigen unknown. This sequence originates from a human donor in good health (CMV status not recorded). Some clones in this sample may be carry-over from other donors' samples. This material consisted of cultured CD8+ T cells from PBMCs, taken from culture after CMV antigen stimulation. J is TRBJ2-7 and V is TRBV4-1; TRBD2 agrees at 14 bases. The CDR3 is CASSMGLAGAYEQYF. The DNA of the CDR3 is TGCGCCAGCAGCATGGGACTAGCGGGGGCCTACGAGCAGTACTTC.